The T cell receptor (beta chain) under discussion was sequenced for a study of T-cell memory formation after mild COVID-19. This clonotype was found many times. Its antigen is undetermined. The V gene lost 6 bases and the J gene lost 11 bases, with 17 bases spanning the gap. The CDR3 is made up of 12 amino acids. From germline, CDR1 is DFQATT and CDR2 SNEGSKA (reference sequence). TCRdb reprocessed the 5' RACE reads via MiXCR and lists one record per CDR3 protein. The sample consists of 200,000 to 250,000 distinct CDR3 sequences, approximately 9% of them appearing once. Study-wide points: Contracting clones from day 15 to 85 showed balanced CD4/CD8; later expanders favored CD4+. CD4+ contracting clones lay mainly in CM and EM, CD8+ ones in EMRA.

The TCR comes from a man aged 18 to 29 who had mild COVID-19 (a few samples of this study predate the infection). Cell type and time point are not known. The chain employs TRBV20-1 and TRBJ1-3; a weak D match, TRBD1 (6 bases). The source material was PBMCs or a T cell subset sorted from them (not recorded which). The CDR3 loop reads CSAQLQGTAIYF. In DNA form, the CDR3 reads TGCAGTGCGCAATTACAGGGAACCGCCATATATTTT.